This T cell receptor (beta chain) stems from a study of T cells in tuberculosis. The assay was immunoSEQ multiplex PCR, and TCRdb's table has in-frame clones only and misses some. The sample holds under 50,000 clones; approximately 95% are singletons and the top ten take 3.6%. Trimming took off 4 bases at V and 2 bases at J, with 18 bases between the two ends. Germline V lookup: CDR1 SGHNT, CDR2 YYREEE (reference sequence). This CDR3 is 16 amino acids long. The clonotype comes from a donor between 10 and 29 years old with latent tuberculosis or without tuberculosis infection. The specimen was PBMCs. The chain carries TRBV5-4 and TRBJ1-1; unclear D gene. CDR3 protein: CASSTEPTGGNTEAFF. Written as DNA, the CDR3 is TGTGCCAGCAGCACTGAACCCACCGGAGGTAACACTGAAGCTTTCTTT.